The 24 T cell receptor beta chains given below trace back to one sample, sequenced in a study of T cells in localized non-small cell lung cancer. Assay: immunoSEQ multiplex PCR; the TCRdb copy retains only in-frame clones and omits some. The sample shows 20,000 to 30,000 clones, around 85% of them seen only once. The input for sequencing was peripheral blood, taken before any cancer treatment. All receptors derive from a woman aged 35-70 years with stage I lung adenocarcinoma.

V is TRBV4-3 and J is TRBJ1-4; TRBD1 agrees at 9 bases. V shed 4 bases, J shed 8 bases, and the junction held 8 bases outside the gene matches. Germline V gene sequence: CDR1 LGHNA, CDR2 YSLEER. This CDR3 is built from 15 residues. CDR3 DNA: TGCGCCAGCAGCCCGGGCGGGACAGGGAACGAAAAACTGTTTTTT. Protein sequence: CASSPGGTGNEKLFF.

This clone was seen a few times. V and J are TRBV6-5 and TRBJ1-2, with D tentatively TRBD1 (5 bases). The CDR3 has 14 residues. Germline V gives CDR1 MNHEY, CDR2 SVGAGI. V lost 2 bases and J lost 4, with 11 bases in between. The CDR3 bases are TGTGCCAGCAGTTACGCAGGGATGAGCTATGGCTACACCTTC. Translating gives CASSYAGMSYGYTF.

V gene TRBV29-1 combines with J gene TRBJ2-5, with D hard to call. Trimming cost V 4 bases and J 2 bases, with 8 bases left between them. The CDR3 is 12 residues long. Germline V CDR1 and CDR2: SQVTM, ANQGSEA. DNA for the CDR3: TGCAGCGTTGTCTCTGGACAAGAGACCCAGTACTTC. The encoded protein is CSVVSGQETQYF.

The rearrangement joins TRBV5-1 to TRBJ2-3; TRBD1 agrees at 9 bases. CDR3 size: 17 residues. V lost 4 bases, J lost 0 bases, and 9 bases stayed unmatched. Germline CDR1 SGHRS, CDR2 YFSETQ. In nucleotides, the CDR3 is TGCGCCAGCAGCGCAGGACAGGGGTCAACTAGCACAGATACGCAGTATTTT. It encodes CASSAGQGSTSTDTQYF.

V usage is TRBV5-6 and J usage is TRBJ1-1; the D is unclear. V was pared by 0 bases and J by 4 bases, with 4 bases between. This CDR3 spans 12 amino acids. Germline V gene lookup returns CDR1 SGHDT and CDR2 YYEEEE. The CDR3 DNA reads TGTGCCAGCAGCTTGGGGTCCACTGAAGCTTTCTTT. It codes for CASSLGSTEAFF.

This clone was detected once. This chain connects TRBV2 to TRBJ1-1; D gene unclear. This CDR3 is 14 amino acids long. Germline V gene data show CDR1 as SNHLY and CDR2 as FYNNEI. V lost 7 bases and J lost 0, with 12 bases in between. CDR3 residues: CASTTRWMNTEAFF. The CDR3 DNA is TGTGCCAGCACTACGCGGTGGATGAACACTGAAGCTTTCTTT.

The V and J genes are TRBV7-3 and TRBJ1-3; 8 nucleotides align to TRBD1. Germline V lookup: CDR1 SGHTA, CDR2 FQGTGA. Trimming took 5 bases from V and 2 from J; bases not matched to a gene: 5. CDR3 length: 15 residues. The CDR3 loop reads CASSQDRAAGNTIYF. The CDR3 DNA is TGTGCCAGCAGCCAGGACAGGGCAGCTGGAAACACCATATATTTT.

The gene calls are TRBV5-1 and TRBJ2-1; 7 nucleotides agree with TRBD2. The CDR3 runs 14 residues. The ends lost 4 bases at V and 9 bases at J; junction bases unmatched: 10. CDR1 and CDR2 (germline): SGHRS, YFSETQ. CDR3 DNA: TGCGCCAGCAGCGTGCCTAGCGGAGGTGCTGAGCAGTTCTTC. It codes for CASSVPSGGAEQFF.

This chain connects TRBV4-3 to TRBJ2-2; D may correspond to TRBD1 or TRBD2 (5 bases each). The CDR3 length is 16 residues. Germline assignment: CDR1 LGHNA and CDR2 YSLEER. V lost 0 bases and J lost 0, with 8 bases in between. Here the CDR3 reads CASSQDMGANTGELFF. Here the CDR3 DNA reads TGCGCCAGCAGCCAAGATATGGGGGCGAACACCGGGGAGCTGTTTTTT.

The chain carries TRBV5-5 and TRBJ2-7; 9 bases match TRBD1. The CDR3 contains 14 residues. Trimming cost V 3 bases and J 4 bases; bases outside gene matches: 5. The germline gives CDR1 SGHKS, CDR2 YYEKEE (reference sequence). The CDR3: CASSSQGAGYEQYF. CDR3 in DNA: TGTGCCAGCAGCTCACAGGGGGCCGGTTACGAGCAGTACTTC.

V is TRBV11-3 and J is TRBJ1-2, with TRBD1 matching over 7 bases. The CDR3 covers 15 residues. Germline CDR1 and CDR2: SGHNT and YENEEA. V was clipped by 5 bases and J by 2 bases; unmatched bases: 8. CDR3 amino acids: CASSPDRVGNYGYTF. The CDR3 DNA follows: TGTGCCAGCAGCCCTGACAGGGTGGGAAACTATGGCTACACCTTC.

Written as DNA, the CDR3 is TGTGCCACCACCAGCCGGGGCAGGGCAGAAAAACTGTTTTTT. Translation: CATTSRGRAEKLFF. The chain combines TRBV15 with TRBJ1-4; D possibly corresponds to TRBD1 (5 bases). CDR1 LNHNV and CDR2 YYDKDF come from the germline V gene (reference sequence). The CDR3 contains 14 residues. V dropped 7 bases and J dropped 8 bases, with 17 bases sitting between them.

The chain joins TRBV6-5 to TRBJ1-4; D perhaps matches TRBD1 (5 bases). With 5 bases removed from V and 8 bases from J, the gap between germline ends came to 9 bases. Germline CDR1 MNHEY, CDR2 SVGAGI. CDR3 length: 12 amino acids. This CDR3 reads CASSRDREKLFF. Written as DNA, the CDR3 is TGTGCCAGCAGTCGAGACAGAGAAAAACTGTTTTTT.

The chain joins TRBV5-4 to TRBJ2-3, with 8 bases matching TRBD2. Per germline, CDR1 SGHNT and CDR2 YYREEE (reference sequence). The V gene end was trimmed by 2 bases and the J gene end by 1 base; junction bases not matched to a gene: 6. The CDR3 is made up of 16 amino acids. The CDR3 DNA is TGTGCCAGCAGCTTAGCGGGGGCCGCCCGCACAGATACGCAGTATTTT. This codes for CASSLAGAARTDTQYF.

V usage is TRBV28 and J usage is TRBJ1-2, with no clear D. V lost 4 bases and J 4 bases, leaving 7 bases between the germline ends. CDR3 size: 12 residues. CDR1 MDHEN and CDR2 SYDVKM come from the germline V gene. CDR3 residues: CASSYGIYGYTF. The CDR3 region has the DNA TGTGCCAGCAGTTATGGGATCTATGGCTACACCTTC.

In this sample, this clone turned up a few times. The rearrangement uses TRBV7-3 and TRBJ2-3; the match to TRBD2 covers 10 bases. This CDR3 is built from 16 residues. The V gene end was trimmed by 4 bases and the J gene end by 2 bases; junction bases not matched to a gene: 6. The germline V gene has CDR1 SGHTA and CDR2 FQGTGA. The CDR3 is CASSSGLADPTDTQYF. The CDR3 DNA follows: TGTGCCAGCAGCTCAGGACTAGCGGACCCCACAGATACGCAGTATTTT. The complete variable domain, with remaining parts taken from reference TRBV7-3 and TRBJ2-3, reads GAGVSQTPSNKVTEKGKYVELRCDPISGHTALYWYRQSLGQGPEFLIYFQGTGAADDSGLPNDRFFAVRPEGSVSTLKIQRTERGDSAVYLCASSSGLADPTDTQYFGPGTRLTVL.

The chain uses TRBV9 and TRBJ1-1; unclear D gene. The germline V gene encodes CDR1 SGDLS and CDR2 YYNGEE. The V end was cut by 0 bases, the J end by 1 base, with 7 bases between. This CDR3 is 14 amino acids long. The DNA for the CDR3 is TGTGCCAGCAGCGTAGGGGATACGAACACTGAAGCTTTCTTT. Amino acid sequence: CASSVGDTNTEAFF.

The CDR3 bases are TGCAGCTCTGACGGGACAGGGGGACCTTCCGTGGATGGCTACACCTTC. The encoded protein is CSSDGTGGPSVDGYTF. V is TRBV29-1 and J is TRBJ1-2; 11 nucleotides line up with TRBD1. With V trimmed by 8 bases and J by 6 bases, 17 bases remained unmatched. CDR1 and CDR2 from the germline V gene are SQVTM and ANQGSEA. This CDR3 is built from 16 residues.

The V call is TRBV5-5, the J call TRBJ1-3, with D maybe TRBD1 (5 bases). The CDR3 extends over 16 amino acids. Per the germline V gene, CDR1 is SGHKS and CDR2 is YYEKEE (reference sequence). V was shortened by 0 bases and J by 2 bases, with 12 bases between the two germline ends. CDR3 coding DNA: TGTGCCAGCAGCTTGGGGACATGGGGTGCTGGAAACACCATATATTTT. It is translated as CASSLGTWGAGNTIYF.

The chain recombines TRBV19 with TRBJ1-5; TRBD1 is a possible D gene (5 bases). The CDR3 totals 14 residues. The V and J ends lost 6 bases and 3 bases respectively, with 12 bases between them. Germline V gene sequence: CDR1 LNHDA, CDR2 SQIVND (reference sequence). As DNA, the CDR3 is TGTGCCAGTAGGGGGACGCTCTCCAATCAGCCCCAGCATTTT. Encoded protein: CASRGTLSNQPQHF.

V gene TRBV11-1 combines with J gene TRBJ2-5; 8 bases are shared with TRBD1. The assigned J gene may be wrong: the sequence end matches TRBJ2-7 better. Germline V gene data show CDR1 as SGHAT and CDR2 as FQDESV (reference sequence). This CDR3 is built from 15 residues. The CDR3 here is CASSPTGVMFGEQYF. The DNA for the CDR3 is TGTGCCAGCAGCCCGACAGGGGTGATGTTTGGCGAGCAGTACTTC.

The chain combines TRBV6-1 with TRBJ2-7, with a possible D match to TRBD1 (7 bases). Deletions cut 5 bases from V and 2 bases from J, with 13 bases between. Germline V gene sequence: CDR1 MNHNS, CDR2 SASEGT. The CDR3 runs to 14 residues. The CDR3 sequence is CASSLDREAYEQYF. The DNA of the CDR3 is TGTGCCAGCAGTCTAGACAGGGAGGCCTACGAGCAGTACTTC.

The rearrangement links TRBV6-5 to TRBJ2-7, with 12 nucleotides matching TRBD1. The CDR3 totals 16 residues. The trim removed 2 bases at V and 4 bases at J, leaving 6 bases unmatched. Germline loops: CDR1 MNHEY, CDR2 SVGAGI. The CDR3 DNA follows: TGTGCCAGCAGTTACAGGGGACAGGGGGCTCGGTACGAGCAGTACTTC. Protein sequence: CASSYRGQGARYEQYF.

The chain links TRBV2 to TRBJ1-5; 7 positions match TRBD1. V lost 7 bases and J lost 10; bases outside the gene matches: 10. The CDR3 is 13 residues long. Germline V gives CDR1 SNHLY, CDR2 FYNNEI. The CDR3 region has the DNA TGTGCCAGCACCAGACAGGGAGTTGGACCCCAGCATTTT. It specifies CASTRQGVGPQHF.